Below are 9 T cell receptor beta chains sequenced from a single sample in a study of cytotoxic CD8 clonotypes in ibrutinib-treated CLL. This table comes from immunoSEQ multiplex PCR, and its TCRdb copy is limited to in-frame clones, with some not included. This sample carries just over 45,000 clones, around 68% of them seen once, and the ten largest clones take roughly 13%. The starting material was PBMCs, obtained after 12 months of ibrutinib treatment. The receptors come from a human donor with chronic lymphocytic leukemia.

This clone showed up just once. The CDR3 coding sequence is TGTGCCAGCAGTCCCGGGTCCTACGAGCAGTACTTC. Its translation: CASSPGSYEQYF. The chain combines TRBV6-6 with TRBJ2-7; D uncertain. V lost 5 bases, J lost 1 base, and 6 bases lay in between. This CDR3 has 12 amino acids. Germline-derived CDR1 and CDR2 are MNHNY and SVGAGI (reference sequence).

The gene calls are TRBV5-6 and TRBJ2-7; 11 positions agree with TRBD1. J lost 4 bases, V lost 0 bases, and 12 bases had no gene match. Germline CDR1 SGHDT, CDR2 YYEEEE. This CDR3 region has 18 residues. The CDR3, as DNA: TGTGCCAGCAGCTTGGGGACAGGGGGCGGCAGTTCTTTATACGAGCAGTACTTC. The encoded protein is CASSLGTGGGSSLYEQYF.

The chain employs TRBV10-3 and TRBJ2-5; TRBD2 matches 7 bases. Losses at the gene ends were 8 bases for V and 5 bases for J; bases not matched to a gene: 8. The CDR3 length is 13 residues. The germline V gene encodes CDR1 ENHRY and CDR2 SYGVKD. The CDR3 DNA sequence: TGTGCCATCTCGCGTGGGGGAGGGGAGACCCAGTACTTC. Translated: CAISRGGGETQYF.

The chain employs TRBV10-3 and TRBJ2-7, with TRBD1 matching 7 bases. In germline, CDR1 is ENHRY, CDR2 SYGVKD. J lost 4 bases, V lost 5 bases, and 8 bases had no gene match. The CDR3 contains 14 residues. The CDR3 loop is CAISLGQDTYEQYF. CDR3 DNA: TGTGCCATCAGTCTAGGACAGGATACGTACGAGCAGTACTTC.

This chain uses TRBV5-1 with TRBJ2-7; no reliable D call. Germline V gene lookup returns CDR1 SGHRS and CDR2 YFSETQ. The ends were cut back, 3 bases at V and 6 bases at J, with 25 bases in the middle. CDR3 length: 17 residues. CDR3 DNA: TGCGCCAGCAGCTCCATCAAACGTACAGACTGGGAACTCGAGCAGTACTTC. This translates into CASSSIKRTDWELEQYF.

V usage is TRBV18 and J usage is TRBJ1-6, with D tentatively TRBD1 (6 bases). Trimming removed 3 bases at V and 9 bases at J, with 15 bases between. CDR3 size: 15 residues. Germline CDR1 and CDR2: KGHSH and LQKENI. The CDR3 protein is CASSPKGGVSSPLHF. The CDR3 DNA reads TGTGCCAGCTCACCTAAGGGGGGGGTTAGTTCACCCCTCCACTTT.

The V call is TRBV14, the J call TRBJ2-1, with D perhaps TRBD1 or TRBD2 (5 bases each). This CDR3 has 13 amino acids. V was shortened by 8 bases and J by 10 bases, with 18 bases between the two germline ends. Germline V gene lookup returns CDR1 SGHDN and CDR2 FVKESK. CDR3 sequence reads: CASDAFEGTEQFF. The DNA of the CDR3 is TGTGCCAGCGATGCTTTTGAGGGGACGGAGCAGTTCTTC.

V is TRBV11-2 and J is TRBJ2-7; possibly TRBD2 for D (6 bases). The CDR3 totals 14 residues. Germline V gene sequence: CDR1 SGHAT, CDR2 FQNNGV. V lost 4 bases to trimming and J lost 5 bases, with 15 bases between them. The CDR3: CASSSWDGGDEQYF. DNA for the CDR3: TGTGCCAGCAGCTCCTGGGACGGGGGTGACGAGCAGTACTTC. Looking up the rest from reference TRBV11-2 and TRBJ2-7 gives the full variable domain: EAGVAQSPRYKIIEKRQSVAFWCNPISGHATLYWYQQILGQGPKLLIQFQNNGVVDDSQLPKDRFSAERLKGVDSTLKIQPAKLEDSAVYLCASSSWDGGDEQYFGPGTRLTVT.

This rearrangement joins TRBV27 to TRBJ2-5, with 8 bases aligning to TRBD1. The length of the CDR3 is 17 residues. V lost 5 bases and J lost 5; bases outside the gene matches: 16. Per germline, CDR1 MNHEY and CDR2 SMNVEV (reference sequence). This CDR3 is CASSPRHGQGGKETQYF. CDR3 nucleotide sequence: TGTGCCAGCAGTCCCCGCCACGGACAGGGCGGTAAGGAGACCCAGTACTTC.